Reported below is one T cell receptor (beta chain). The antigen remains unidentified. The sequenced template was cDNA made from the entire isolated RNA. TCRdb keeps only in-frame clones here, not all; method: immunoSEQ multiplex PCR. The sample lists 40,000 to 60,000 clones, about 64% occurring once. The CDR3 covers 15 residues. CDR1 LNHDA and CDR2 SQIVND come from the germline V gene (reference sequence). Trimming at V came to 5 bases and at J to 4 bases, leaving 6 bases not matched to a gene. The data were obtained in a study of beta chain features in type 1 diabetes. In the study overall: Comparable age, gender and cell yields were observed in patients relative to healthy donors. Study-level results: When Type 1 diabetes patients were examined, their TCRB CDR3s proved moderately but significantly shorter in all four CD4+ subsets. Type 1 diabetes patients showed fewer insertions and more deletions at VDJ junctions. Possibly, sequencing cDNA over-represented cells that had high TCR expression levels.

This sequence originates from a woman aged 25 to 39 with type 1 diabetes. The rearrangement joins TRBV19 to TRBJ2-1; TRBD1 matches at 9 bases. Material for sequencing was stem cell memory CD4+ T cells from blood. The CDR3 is CASSFTGTGYNEQFF. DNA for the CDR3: TGTGCCAGTAGTTTCACCGGGACAGGGTACAATGAGCAGTTCTTC. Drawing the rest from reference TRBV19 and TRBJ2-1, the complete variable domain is DGGITQSPKYLFRKEGQNVTLSCEQNLNHDAMYWYRQDPGQGLRLIYYSQIVNDFQKGDIAEGYSVSREKKESFPLTVTSAQKNPTAFYLCASSFTGTGYNEQFFGPGTRLTVL.